One TCR beta chain is described in this entry. Its recognized antigen is unknown. Qualities for individual bases were not recorded, and no much larger clone is one base off. The V end loses 0 bases and the J end loses 7 bases, and a stretch of 19 bases separates them. Per the germline V gene, SGHRS is the CDR1 and YFSETQ is the CDR2. The CDR3 sequence holds 17 residues, the cysteine and phenylalanine included. Left in the record is the CDR3 DNA by itself, 51 bases read in frame from the first base. The sample belongs to a study of blood T cell repertoires in COVID-19 (TCRdb year 2020). The study in broad terms: Samples covering the acute and convalescent phases of COVID-19 were provided by collaborators in the United States, Italy and Spain. The prospective study material was composed of cDNA or gDNA derived from T cells, B-cell-depleted T cells, or PBMCs. Subjects who had been exposed to COVID-19, were actively infected with it, or had recovered from it provided the deeply sampled blood TCRbeta repertoires that made up the dataset. The repertoires were released in a freely available public database intended as a resource for research on the immune response to SARS-CoV-2. Samples came from the ongoing ImmuneRACE study (first 160 participants) plus 1,254 subjects from 6 global collaborators. Nearly every sample came with metadata listing a de-identified subject ID, COVID-19 status, age in years and sex. HLA class I and class II types, where available, came from metadata supplied by the sample provider rather than from assay-based typing.

The immunoSEQ Assay, a bias-controlled multiplex PCR, was used to amplify TCRbeta CDR3 regions from genomic DNA. The study's processing was this. Within the assay, amplification of reference gene primers was used to estimate how many nucleated cells each sample contained. To quantify the absolute abundance of each unique TCRbeta CDR3 rearrangement, sequence reads were collapsed and filtered. For each sample, productive Simpson clonality was calculated as the square root of Simpson's diversity index across productive rearrangements. The immuneACCESS repertoire file appears here via TCRdb, limited to in-frame rearrangements. These files lack a portion of the clones; in checked studies, under half of the deficit traces to unresolved V genes, and the cause of the others is not known. D and trimming come from the DNA, and the V and J calls and clone size come from that table. The table for this sample lists hundreds of thousands of clones; about nine tenths of them were counted only once. The ten largest clones represent about 2% of the sample.

Here is what the overall study found, with its caveats: How much clinical and demographic metadata was included differed by source and by participant, and the metadata was provided uncurated.

The collaborating institutions used their own protocols to collect whole blood in K2EDTA tubes. Collaborator samples were shipped for TCRbeta analysis as frozen whole blood, isolated PBMCs, or DNA extracted from either sample type. Recombination joined TRBV5-1 with TRBJ1-4; TRBD1 could be the D gene, as 6 bases match. This clonotype originated in a man in his late teens or twenties with active or convalescent COVID-19. Sequencing was done on a sample of peripheral blood. The CDR3 region reads CASSLGFRGGGSEKLFF. In nucleotides, the sequence is TGCGCCAGCAGCTTGGGTTTCCGTGGGGGCGGAAGTGAAAAACTGTTTTTT.